This T cell receptor (beta chain) was retrieved from a study of blood T cell repertoires in COVID-19. Study-wide context: Acute and convalescent COVID-19 samples came from the United States, Italy and Spain. The analysed material was cDNA or gDNA that came from T cells, B-cell-depleted T cells, or PBMCs.

CDR1 and CDR2 from the germline V gene are LGHDT and YNNKEL (reference sequence). V was clipped by 2 bases and J by 4 bases, with 8 bases between them. The CDR3 contains 14 residues. In the original workflow: Nucleated cell number was recorded as an estimate derived from reference gene primer amplification. Clones were sequenced by immunoSEQ multiplex PCR, and TCRdb holds only the in-frame ones, with some missing. The V and J calls and clone size were taken over from that table, and D and trimming were inferred from the DNA. Of approximately 270,000 clones in the sample, over 75% were seen once. This clone was observed a single time.

This rearrangement joins TRBV3-1 (or the pseudogene TRBV3-2) to TRBJ2-2, with D perhaps matching TRBD2 (5 bases). What was sequenced was peripheral blood. The origin of this receptor is a woman between 65 and 79 years old with acute or convalescent COVID-19. CDR3 sequence (DNA): TGTGCCAGCAGCCAAAGAGGGCGCACCGGGGAGCTGTTTTTT. Translation: CASSQRGRTGELFF.